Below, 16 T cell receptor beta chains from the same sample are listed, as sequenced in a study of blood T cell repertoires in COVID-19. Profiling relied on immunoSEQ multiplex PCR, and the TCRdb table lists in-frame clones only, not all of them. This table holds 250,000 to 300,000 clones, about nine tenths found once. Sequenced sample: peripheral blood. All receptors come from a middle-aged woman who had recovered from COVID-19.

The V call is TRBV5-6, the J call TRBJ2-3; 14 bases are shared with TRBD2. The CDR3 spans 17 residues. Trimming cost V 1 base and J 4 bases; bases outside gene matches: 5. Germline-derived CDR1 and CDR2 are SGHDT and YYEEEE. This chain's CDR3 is CASSLWTSGRWADTQYF. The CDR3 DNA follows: TGTGCCAGCAGCTTGTGGACTAGCGGGAGGTGGGCAGATACGCAGTATTTT.

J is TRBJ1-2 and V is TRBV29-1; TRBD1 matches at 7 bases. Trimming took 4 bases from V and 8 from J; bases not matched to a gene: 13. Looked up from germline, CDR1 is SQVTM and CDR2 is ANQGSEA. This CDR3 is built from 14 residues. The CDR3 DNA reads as TGCAGCGTTGGGGTGGACAGGCTCCCTGGGGGCTACACCTTC. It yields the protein CSVGVDRLPGGYTF.

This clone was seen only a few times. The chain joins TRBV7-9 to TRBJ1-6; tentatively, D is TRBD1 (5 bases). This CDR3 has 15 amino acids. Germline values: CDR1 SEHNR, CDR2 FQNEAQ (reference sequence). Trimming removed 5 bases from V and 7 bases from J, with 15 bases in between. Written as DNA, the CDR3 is TGTGCCAGCAGCCCACCGGCGGGGGGGAATTCACCCCTCCACTTT. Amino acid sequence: CASSPPAGGNSPLHF.

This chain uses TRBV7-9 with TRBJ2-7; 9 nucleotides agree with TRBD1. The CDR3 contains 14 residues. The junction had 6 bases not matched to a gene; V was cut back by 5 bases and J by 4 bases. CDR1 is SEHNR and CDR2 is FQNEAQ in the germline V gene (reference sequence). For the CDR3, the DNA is TGTGCCAGCAGCCCGAGGACAGGGGCGTACGAGCAGTACTTC. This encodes CASSPRTGAYEQYF.

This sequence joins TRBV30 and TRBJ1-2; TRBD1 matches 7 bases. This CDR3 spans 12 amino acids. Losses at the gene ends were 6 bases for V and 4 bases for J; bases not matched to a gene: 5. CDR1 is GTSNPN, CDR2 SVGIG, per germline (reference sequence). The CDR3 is CACNAGGYGYTF. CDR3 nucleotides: TGTGCCTGTAATGCAGGGGGCTATGGCTACACCTTC.

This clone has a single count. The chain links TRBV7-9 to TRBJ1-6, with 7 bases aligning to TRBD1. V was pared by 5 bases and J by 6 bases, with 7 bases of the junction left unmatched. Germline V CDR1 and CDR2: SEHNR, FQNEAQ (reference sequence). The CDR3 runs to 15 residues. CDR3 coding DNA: TGTGCCAGCAGCCCGACACAGGGGCCTAATTCACCCCTCCACTTT. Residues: CASSPTQGPNSPLHF.

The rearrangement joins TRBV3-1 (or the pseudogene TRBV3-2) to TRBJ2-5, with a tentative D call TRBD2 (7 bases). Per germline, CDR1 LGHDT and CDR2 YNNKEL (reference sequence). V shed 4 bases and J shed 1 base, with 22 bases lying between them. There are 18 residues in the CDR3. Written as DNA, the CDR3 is TGTGCCAGCAGCCCGGCCACCCCGGGGGCTAGCGGCCAAGAGACCCAGTACTTC. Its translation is CASSPATPGASGQETQYF.

This CDR3 reads CASSTEETQYF. In DNA, the CDR3 is TGTGCCAGCAGCACAGAAGAGACCCAGTACTTC. The gene calls are TRBV5-4 and TRBJ2-5; D not resolved. Germline-derived CDR1 and CDR2 are SGHNT and YYREEE (reference sequence). The V gene lost 4 bases and the J gene lost 3 bases, with 4 bases spanning the gap. The CDR3 has 11 residues.

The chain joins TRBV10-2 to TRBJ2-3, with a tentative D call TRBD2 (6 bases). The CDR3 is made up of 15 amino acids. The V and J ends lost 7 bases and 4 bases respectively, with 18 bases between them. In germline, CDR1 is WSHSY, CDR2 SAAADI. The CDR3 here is CASKLGRDGSDTQYF. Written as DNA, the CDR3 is TGCGCCAGCAAGCTGGGGCGGGATGGGTCAGATACGCAGTATTTT.

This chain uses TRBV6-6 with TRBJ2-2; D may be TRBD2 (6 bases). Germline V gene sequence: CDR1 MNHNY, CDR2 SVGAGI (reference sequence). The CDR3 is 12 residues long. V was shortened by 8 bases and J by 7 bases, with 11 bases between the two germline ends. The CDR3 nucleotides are TGTGCCAGCCGTCTGCGGGACGGGGAGCTGTTTTTT. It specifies CASRLRDGELFF.

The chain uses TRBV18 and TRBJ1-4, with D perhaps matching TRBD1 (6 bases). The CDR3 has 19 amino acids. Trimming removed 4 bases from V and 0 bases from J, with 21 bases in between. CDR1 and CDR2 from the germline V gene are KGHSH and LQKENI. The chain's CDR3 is CASSQTNTPGAPTNEKLFF. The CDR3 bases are TGTGCCAGCTCACAAACAAATACACCAGGGGCTCCAACTAATGAAAAACTGTTTTTT.

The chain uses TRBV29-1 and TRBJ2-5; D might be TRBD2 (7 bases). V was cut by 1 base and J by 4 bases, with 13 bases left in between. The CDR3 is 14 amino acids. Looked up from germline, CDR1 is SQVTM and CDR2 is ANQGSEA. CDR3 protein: CSVEGRGGGETQYF. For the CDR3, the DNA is TGCAGCGTTGAAGGTCGGGGAGGGGGAGAGACCCAGTACTTC.

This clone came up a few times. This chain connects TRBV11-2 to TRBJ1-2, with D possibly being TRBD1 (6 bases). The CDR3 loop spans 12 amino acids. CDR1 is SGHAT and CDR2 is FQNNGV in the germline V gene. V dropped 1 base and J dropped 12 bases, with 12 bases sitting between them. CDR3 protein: CASSLATGNNTF. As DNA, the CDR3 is TGTGCCAGCAGCTTAGCGACAGGAAACAACACCTTC. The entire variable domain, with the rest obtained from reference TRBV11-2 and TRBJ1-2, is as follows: EAGVAQSPRYKIIEKRQSVAFWCNPISGHATLYWYQQILGQGPKLLIQFQNNGVVDDSQLPKDRFSAERLKGVDSTLKIQPAKLEDSAVYLCASSLATGNNTFGSGTRLTVV.

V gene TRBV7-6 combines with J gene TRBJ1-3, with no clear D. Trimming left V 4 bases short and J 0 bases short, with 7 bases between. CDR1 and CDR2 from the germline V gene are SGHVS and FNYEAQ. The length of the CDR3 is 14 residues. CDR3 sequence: CASSSSVSGNTIYF. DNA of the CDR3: TGTGCCAGCAGCTCCAGCGTCTCTGGAAACACCATATATTTT.

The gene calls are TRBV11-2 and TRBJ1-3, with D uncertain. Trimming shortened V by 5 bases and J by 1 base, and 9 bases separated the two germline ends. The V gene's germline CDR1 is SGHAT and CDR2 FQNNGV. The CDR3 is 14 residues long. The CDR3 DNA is TGTGCCAGCAGCCCTCAGGTGTCTGGAAACACCATATATTTT. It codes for CASSPQVSGNTIYF.

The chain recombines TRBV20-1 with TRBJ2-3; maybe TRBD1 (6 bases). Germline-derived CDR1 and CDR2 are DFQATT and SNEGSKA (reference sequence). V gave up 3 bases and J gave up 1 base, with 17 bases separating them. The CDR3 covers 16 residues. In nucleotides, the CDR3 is TGCAGTGCTAGTTTGTTGGCAGGGGCCCGCACAGATACGCAGTATTTT. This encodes CSASLLAGARTDTQYF.